These T cell receptor beta chains were read from a single sample in a study of T cell repertoires in cytomegalovirus infection. TCRdb redid the calling of the reads with MiXCR, one entry per CDR3 protein. The table includes roughly 760,000 distinct CDR3 sequences, 35% to 45% detected once. Material: PBMCs. The receptors were gathered from a human donor in good health (CMV status not recorded). Some clones in this sample may be carry-over from other donors' samples. CDR3s include the opening cysteine and the closing phenylalanine or tryptophan. D genes are given only for firm matches. Only part of the rows carry a size: once, few, many, or a class if the clone is expanded.

v_call	d_call	j_call	clone_size	cdr3_nt	cdr3_aa
TRBV2	TRBD2	TRBJ2-7	.	TGTGCCAGCAGTGACCCTAGCGGGGGCCCCTACGAGCAGTACTTC	CASSDPSGGPYEQYF
TRBV28	.	TRBJ1-6	few	TGTGCCAGCAGCCCTACAGGGAGGGGCCATTCACCCCTCCACTTT	CASSPTGRGHSPLHF
TRBV14	.	TRBJ1-1	.	TGTGCCAGCAGCCAAGACGGGGGACACCTACGGACTGAAGCTTTCTTT	CASSQDGGHLRTEAFF
TRBV28	TRBD2	TRBJ2-2	.	TGTGCCACCTCCCGGCTTGGGGGGAGGGGCGGGGAGCTGTTTTTT	CATSRLGGRGGELFF
TRBV6-5	TRBD2	TRBJ2-1	.	TGTGCCAGCAGCCCGACTAGCGGGAGTTGGTATGAGCAGTTCTTC	CASSPTSGSWYEQFF
TRBV20-1	.	TRBJ2-7	.	TGCAGTGCTAGACACAGGGATAATCGCGAGCAGTACTTC	CSARHRDNREQYF
TRBV7-2	TRBD2	TRBJ2-1	.	TGTGCCAGCAGCTCTCGTATACTGACTAGCGGGGGGGCCTGGGAGCAGTTCTTC	CASSSRILTSGGAWEQFF
TRBV20-1	.	TRBJ1-2	few	TGCAGTGCTAGTCCCGAACGCCTAACCTATGGCTACACCTTC	CSASPERLTYGYTF
TRBV12-3/TRBV12-4	.	TRBJ1-6	few	TGTGCCAGCAGTTCCCCCCCTTCACCCCTCCACTTT	CASSSPPSPLHF
TRBV3-1	.	TRBJ1-1	.	TGTGCCAGCAGCCAGCGGAATGAAGCTTTCTTT	CASSQRNEAFF
TRBV20-1	.	TRBJ1-5	.	TGCAGTGCTAAACTCGGATCCAAGTGGAAACGAAGTCAGCCCCAGCATTTT	CSAKLGSKWKRSQPQHF
TRBV20-1	.	TRBJ1-4	many	TGCAGCGCCCGGGACCATAATGAAAAACTGTTTTTT	CSARDHNEKLFF
TRBV5-5	.	TRBJ1-1	.	TGTGCCAGCAGCTACAGGGCCTTGAACACTGAAGCTTTCTTT	CASSYRALNTEAFF
TRBV6-1	TRBD2	TRBJ2-5	few	TGTGCCAGCAGGCGGGGGCCGGGACTAGCGATACAAGAGACCCAGTACTTC	CASRRGPGLAIQETQYF
TRBV15	.	TRBJ2-5	.	TGTGCCACCAGCAGAGGGCAGGGGCTGGAGACCCCGTACTTC	CATSRGQGLETPYF
TRBV20-1	TRBD1	TRBJ2-7	.	TGCAGTGCTTGGACAGGGAGCTACGAGCAGTACTTC	CSAWTGSYEQYF
TRBV24-1	.	TRBJ2-5	many	TGTGCCACCAGTGACCCTGGGACGGCTAGCCCCTCGGGGACCCAGTACTTC	CATSDPGTASPSGTQYF
TRBV29-1	.	TRBJ2-5	.	TGCAGCGTGGATGACAGGCGGGAGACCCAGTACTTC	CSVDDRRETQYF
TRBV7-9	TRBD2	TRBJ2-2	few	TGTGCCAGCAGCTCGTCCCCCGGGACTAGCGGGAGGGTATCAAACACCGGGGAGCTGTTTTTT	CASSSSPGTSGRVSNTGELFF
TRBV7-3	.	TRBJ2-2	.	TGTGCCAGCAGCCTTACCTCCGCCACGAACACCGGGGAGCTGTTTTTT	CASSLTSATNTGELFF
TRBV10-3	TRBD1	TRBJ1-4	.	TGTGCCATCAGTGAGTCGGCCAGGGGGGAAAAACTGTTTTTT	CAISESARGEKLFF
TRBV6-5	.	TRBJ1-1	.	TGTGCCAACAGTTACCGGGGACACACTGAAGCTTTCTTT	CANSYRGHTEAFF
TRBV7-6	TRBD2	TRBJ2-2	few	TGTGCCAGCAGAGCGGGAGGGGGAATCACCGGGGAGCTGTTTTTT	CASRAGGGITGELFF
TRBV6-6	.	TRBJ1-6	.	TGTGCCAGCAGCCGCGGAACCCAGGGGACGGGATCACCCCTCCACTTT	CASSRGTQGTGSPLHF
TRBV7-9	TRBD1	TRBJ2-3	.	TGTGCCAGCAGTTTCGGACAGGGGTCTTGGACAGATACGCAGTATTTT	CASSFGQGSWTDTQYF
TRBV28	TRBD2	TRBJ2-7	few	TGTGCCAGCAGTTGGGGGGGGAACTCCTACGAGCAGTACTTC	CASSWGGNSYEQYF
TRBV6-6	TRBD1	TRBJ2-3	.	TGTGCCAGCAGGGGGGACAGGAGCACAGATACGCAGTATTTT	CASRGDRSTDTQYF
TRBV7-3	TRBD1	TRBJ1-2	many	TGTGCCAGCAGCAGGGGACAGGGTGTCTACACCTTC	CASSRGQGVYTF
TRBV7-9	TRBD2	TRBJ2-3	few	TGTGCCAGCAGTGCGGGGACTAGCGGGGACACAGATACGCAGTATTTT	CASSAGTSGDTDTQYF
TRBV7-4	TRBD2	TRBJ2-3	once	TGTGCCAGCACCAAGACTAGCGGGGGGGCTGGCACAGATACGCAGTATTTT	CASTKTSGGAGTDTQYF
TRBV10-3	.	TRBJ1-1	.	TGTGCCATCAGTGAGACCCAGGGGACTAACACTGAAGCTTTCTTT	CAISETQGTNTEAFF
TRBV19	.	TRBJ1-3	.	TGTGCCAGTAGTATCCGGACCGGATCGATTGGAAACACCATATATTTT	CASSIRTGSIGNTIYF
TRBV18	.	TRBJ1-1	.	TGTGCCAGCTCACCACAAACGGGGGTTGGCACTGAAGCTTTCTTT	CASSPQTGVGTEAFF
TRBV5-1	.	TRBJ2-2	.	TGCGCCACCGCCGTGGGGACCCTAAACACCGGGGAGCTGTTTTTT	CATAVGTLNTGELFF
TRBV5-1	.	TRBJ1-1	.	TGCGCCAGCAGCTTGAGACTGGGAGAAGCTTTCTTT	CASSLRLGEAFF
TRBV29-1	.	TRBJ2-7	.	TGCAGCGTTGTTTACATCGGCGAGCAGTACTTC	CSVVYIGEQYF
TRBV6-5	TRBD1	TRBJ1-3	.	TGTGCCAGCCGGACAGGGGACAGCTCTGGAAACACCATATATTTT	CASRTGDSSGNTIYF
TRBV7-2	TRBD1	TRBJ1-3	.	TGTGCCAGCAGCTCGCCGAGACAGGGTCACTCTGGAAACACCATATATTTT	CASSSPRQGHSGNTIYF
TRBV7-6	TRBD2	TRBJ2-5	many	TGTGCCAGCAGCTTAGCAACTGCGGGAGGGAAAGGAGAGACCCAGTACTTC	CASSLATAGGKGETQYF
TRBV7-8	.	TRBJ1-1	few	TGTGCCAGCAGCTCCCTGCTAATTCCTGAGGCTTTCTTT	CASSSLLIPEAFF
TRBV7-7	.	TRBJ2-1	many	TGTGCTAGCAGCTTAGACTACAGCTCCTACAATGAGCAGTTCTTC	CASSLDYSSYNEQFF
TRBV3-1	.	TRBJ2-3	many	TGTGCCAGCAGCCAAGTTGGAGGACAGAAAAGAAATACGCAGTATTTT	CASSQVGGQKRNTQYF
TRBV2	.	TRBJ1-4	.	TGTGCCAGCTTTTTGAACCGGGGGAATGAAAAACTGTTTTTT	CASFLNRGNEKLFF
TRBV12-3/TRBV12-4	.	TRBJ1-1	few	TGTGCCAGCAGCCTAGCCCTTCCGAACACTGAAGCTTTCTTT	CASSLALPNTEAFF
TRBV6-2/TRBV6-3	.	TRBJ1-1	.	TGTGCCAGCAGTTACCCGACGGGGCGTGGGTGGAACACTGAAGCTTTCTTT	CASSYPTGRGWNTEAFF
TRBV20-1	TRBD1	TRBJ1-5	.	TGCAGTGCTACGACAGGGGGAGGGTATCAGCCCCAGCATTTT	CSATTGGGYQPQHF
TRBV2	TRBD1	TRBJ1-2	few	TGTGCCAGCAGCTCCCAGGACAGGGACCACTATGGCTACACCTTC	CASSSQDRDHYGYTF
TRBV11-3	TRBD1	TRBJ2-1	.	TGTGCCAGCAGCTTAAGGGGGCTTGGCAATGAGCAGTTCTTC	CASSLRGLGNEQFF
TRBV27	TRBD1	TRBJ2-4	.	TGTGCCAGCAGTTGGGGGACAGGGGGGTCGCGGATTCAGTACTTC	CASSWGTGGSRIQYF